These T cell receptor beta chains were read from a single sample in a study of radiation and T cells in renal cell carcinoma. The assay was immunoSEQ multiplex PCR, and TCRdb's table has in-frame clones only and misses some. Of roughly 120,000 clones in the sample, about four fifths are singletons; the top ten hold 3%. Sequenced here: blood, sampled from a patient whose treatment included radiotherapy and nephrectomy. All receptors come from a woman in her sixties or seventies with renal cell carcinoma. Each CDR3 is given without its conserved first and last residue.

>TRBJ2-1|TRBV9
ASSVGRSRGYNEQF
>TRBJ2-7|TRBV30
AAGGYEQY
>TRBJ2-7|TRBV28
ASSLFPGPPYEQY
>TRBJ2-4|TRBV19
ASSSQNKNIQY
>TRBJ1-2|TRBV28
ASNPPNGSGYT
>TRBJ1-5|TRBV5-1
ASSTTGAGNQPQH
>TRBJ1-6|TRBV6-1
ASRSDWRENSPLH
>TRBJ1-5|TRBV19
ASSIAQGRGNQPQH
>TRBJ1-2|TRBV5-5
ASSLDRGHGYT
>TRBJ2-7|TRBV18
ASSPSRIGQGLNYEQY
>TRBJ2-7|TRBV27
ASSPRTPSYEQY
>TRBJ1-2|TRBV28
ASSLSRQGKGYT
>TRBJ2-1|TRBV9
ASSATSGVSYNEQF
>TRBJ2-1|TRBV6-9
ASSYKGLAGGGNEQF